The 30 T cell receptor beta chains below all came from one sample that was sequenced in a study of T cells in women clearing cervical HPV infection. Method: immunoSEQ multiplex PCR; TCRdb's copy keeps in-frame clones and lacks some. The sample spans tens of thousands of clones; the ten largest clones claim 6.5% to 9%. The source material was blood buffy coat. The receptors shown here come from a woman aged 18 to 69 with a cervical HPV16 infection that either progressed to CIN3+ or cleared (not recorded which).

CDR3 bases read: TGCGCCAGCAGCTTGGGGCAGGGGGCGTACGAG. It is translated as CASSLGQGAYE. The CDR3 in its entirety is CASSLGQGAYEQYF. This sequence joins TRBV5-1 and TRBJ2-7; TRBD1 matches 8 bases. The observed sequence ends 3 residues before the CDR3 terminus, with the missing tail filled in from the germline J gene. V lost 0 bases and J lost 4; bases outside the gene matches: 3. The length of the CDR3 is 14 residues. Germline-derived CDR1 and CDR2 are SGHRS and YFSETQ.

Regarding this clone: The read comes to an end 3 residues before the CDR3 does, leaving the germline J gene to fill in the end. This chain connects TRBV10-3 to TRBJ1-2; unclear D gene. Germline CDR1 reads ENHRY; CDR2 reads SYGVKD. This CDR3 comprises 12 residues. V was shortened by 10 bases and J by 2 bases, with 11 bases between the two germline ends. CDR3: CATSHENYGYTF. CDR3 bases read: TGTGCCACCTCACACGAAAACTATGGC.

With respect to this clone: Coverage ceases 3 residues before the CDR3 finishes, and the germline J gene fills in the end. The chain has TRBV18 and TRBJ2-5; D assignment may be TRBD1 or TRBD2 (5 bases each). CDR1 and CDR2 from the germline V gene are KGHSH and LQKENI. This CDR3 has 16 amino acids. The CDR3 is CASSLSAEGLADTQYF. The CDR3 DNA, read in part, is TGTGCCAGCTCACTAAGCGCCGAGGGGTTGGCAGATACC.

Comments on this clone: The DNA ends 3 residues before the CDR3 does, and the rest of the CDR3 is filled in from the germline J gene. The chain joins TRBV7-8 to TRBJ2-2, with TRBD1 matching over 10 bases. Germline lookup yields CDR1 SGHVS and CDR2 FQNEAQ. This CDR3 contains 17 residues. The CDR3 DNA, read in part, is TGTGCCAGCAGCTTAGGTCGTCGGACAGGGGGTAATTCACCG. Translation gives CASSLGRRTGGNSP. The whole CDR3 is CASSLGRRTGGNSPLFF.

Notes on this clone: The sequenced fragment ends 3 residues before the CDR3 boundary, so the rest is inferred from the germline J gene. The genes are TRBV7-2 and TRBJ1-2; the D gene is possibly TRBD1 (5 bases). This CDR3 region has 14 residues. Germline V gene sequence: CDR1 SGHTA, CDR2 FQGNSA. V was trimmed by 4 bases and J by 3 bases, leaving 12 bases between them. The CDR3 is CASSSQTAHYGYTF. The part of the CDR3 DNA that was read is TGTGCCAGCAGCTCACAGACAGCGCACTATGGC.

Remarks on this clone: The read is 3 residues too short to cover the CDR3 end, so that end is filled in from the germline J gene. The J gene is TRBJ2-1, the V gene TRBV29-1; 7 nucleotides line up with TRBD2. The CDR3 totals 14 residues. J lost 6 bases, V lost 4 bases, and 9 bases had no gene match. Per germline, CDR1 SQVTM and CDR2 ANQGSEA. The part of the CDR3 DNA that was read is TGCAGCGTTGTTGGGGGGGGGAAGTTCAATGAG. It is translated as CSVVGGGKFNE. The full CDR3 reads CSVVGGGKFNEQFF.

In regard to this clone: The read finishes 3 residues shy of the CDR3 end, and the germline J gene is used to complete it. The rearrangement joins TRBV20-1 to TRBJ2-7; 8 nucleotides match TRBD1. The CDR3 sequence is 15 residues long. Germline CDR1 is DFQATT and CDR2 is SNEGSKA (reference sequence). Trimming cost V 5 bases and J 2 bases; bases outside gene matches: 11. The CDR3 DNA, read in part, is TGCAGTGCTCCTAGCCTGGACAGGGTAGCCTACGAG. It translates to CSAPSLDRVAYE. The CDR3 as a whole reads CSAPSLDRVAYEQYF.

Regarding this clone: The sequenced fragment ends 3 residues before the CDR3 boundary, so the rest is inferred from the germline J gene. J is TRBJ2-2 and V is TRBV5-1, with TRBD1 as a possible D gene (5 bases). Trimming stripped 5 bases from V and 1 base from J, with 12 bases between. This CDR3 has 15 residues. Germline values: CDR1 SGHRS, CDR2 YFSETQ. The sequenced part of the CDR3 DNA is TGCGCCAGCAGATCCCAGGGCCTGAACACCGGGGAG. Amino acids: CASRSQGLNTGE. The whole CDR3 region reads CASRSQGLNTGELFF.

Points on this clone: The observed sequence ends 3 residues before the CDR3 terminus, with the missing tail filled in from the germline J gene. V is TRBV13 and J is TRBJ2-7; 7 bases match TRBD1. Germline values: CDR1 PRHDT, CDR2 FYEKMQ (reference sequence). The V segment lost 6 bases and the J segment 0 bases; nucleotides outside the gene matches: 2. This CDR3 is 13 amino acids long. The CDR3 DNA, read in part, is TGTGCCAGCAGGGACAGGCACTCCTACGAG. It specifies CASRDRHSYE. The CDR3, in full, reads CASRDRHSYEQYF.

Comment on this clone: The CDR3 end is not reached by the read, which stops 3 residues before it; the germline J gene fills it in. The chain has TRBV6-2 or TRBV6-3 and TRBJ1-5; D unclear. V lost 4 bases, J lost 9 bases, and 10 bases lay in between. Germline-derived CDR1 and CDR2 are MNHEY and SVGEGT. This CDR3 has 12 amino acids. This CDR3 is CASSLSMRPQHF. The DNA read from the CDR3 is TGTGCCAGCAGTTTATCGATGCGGCCC.

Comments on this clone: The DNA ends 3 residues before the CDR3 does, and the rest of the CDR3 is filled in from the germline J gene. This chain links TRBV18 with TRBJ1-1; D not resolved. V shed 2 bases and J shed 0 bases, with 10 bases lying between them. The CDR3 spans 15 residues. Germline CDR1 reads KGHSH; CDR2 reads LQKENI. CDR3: CASSPVTEMNTEAFF. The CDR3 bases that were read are TGTGCCAGCTCACCAGTCACAGAAATGAACACTGAA.

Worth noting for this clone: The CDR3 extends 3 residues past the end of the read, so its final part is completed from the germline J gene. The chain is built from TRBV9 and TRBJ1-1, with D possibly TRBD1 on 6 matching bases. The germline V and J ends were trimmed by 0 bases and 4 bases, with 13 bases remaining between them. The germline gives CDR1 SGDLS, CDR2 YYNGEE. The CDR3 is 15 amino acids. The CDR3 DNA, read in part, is TGTGCCAGCAGCGTAGAGGCGGGGGCCGGCACTGAA. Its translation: CASSVEAGAGTE. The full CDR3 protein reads CASSVEAGAGTEAFF.

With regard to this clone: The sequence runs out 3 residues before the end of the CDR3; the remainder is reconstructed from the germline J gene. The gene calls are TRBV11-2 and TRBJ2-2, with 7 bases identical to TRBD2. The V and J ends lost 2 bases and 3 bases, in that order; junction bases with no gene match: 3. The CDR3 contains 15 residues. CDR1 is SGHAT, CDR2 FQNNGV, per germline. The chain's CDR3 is CASSLRGDYTGELFF. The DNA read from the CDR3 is TGTGCCAGCAGCTTACGGGGGGACTACACCGGGGAG.

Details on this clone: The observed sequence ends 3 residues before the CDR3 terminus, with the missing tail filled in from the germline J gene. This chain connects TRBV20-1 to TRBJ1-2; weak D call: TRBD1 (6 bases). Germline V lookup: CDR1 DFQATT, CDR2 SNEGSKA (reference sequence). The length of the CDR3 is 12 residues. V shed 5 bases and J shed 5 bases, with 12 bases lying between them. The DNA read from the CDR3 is TGCAGTGCTTCCAGGGGAATGTATGGC. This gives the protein CSASRGMYG. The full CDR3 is CSASRGMYGYTF.

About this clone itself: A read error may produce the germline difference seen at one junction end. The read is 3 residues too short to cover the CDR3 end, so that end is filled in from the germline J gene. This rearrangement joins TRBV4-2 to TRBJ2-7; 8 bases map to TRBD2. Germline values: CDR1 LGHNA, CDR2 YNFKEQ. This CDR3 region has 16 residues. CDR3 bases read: TGCGCCAGCAGCCAAGATCTCCCGGGACTAGCCTACGAG. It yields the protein CASSQDLPGLAYE. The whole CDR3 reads CASSQDLPGLAYEQYF.

The CDR3 here is CASRPLSTGRVEKLFF. The sequenced CDR3 bases are TGCGCCAGCAGGCCACTCTCAACGGGCAGGGTCGAAAAA. This rearrangement joins TRBV10-2 to TRBJ1-4; D perhaps matches TRBD1 (5 bases). Read coverage stops 3 residues before the CDR3 terminus; the germline J gene supplies the remainder. From germline, CDR1 is WSHSY and CDR2 SAAADI. The V end was cut by 6 bases, the J end by 8 bases, with 22 bases between. The CDR3 extends over 16 amino acids.

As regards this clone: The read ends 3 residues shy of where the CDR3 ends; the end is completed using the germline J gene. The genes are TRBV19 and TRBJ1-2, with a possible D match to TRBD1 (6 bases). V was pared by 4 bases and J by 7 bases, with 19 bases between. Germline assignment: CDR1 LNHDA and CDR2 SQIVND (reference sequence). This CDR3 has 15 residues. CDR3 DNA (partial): TGTGCCAGTAGTACCTATTGGGAACAGGGTTTTGGC. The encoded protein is CASSTYWEQGFG. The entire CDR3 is CASSTYWEQGFGYTF.

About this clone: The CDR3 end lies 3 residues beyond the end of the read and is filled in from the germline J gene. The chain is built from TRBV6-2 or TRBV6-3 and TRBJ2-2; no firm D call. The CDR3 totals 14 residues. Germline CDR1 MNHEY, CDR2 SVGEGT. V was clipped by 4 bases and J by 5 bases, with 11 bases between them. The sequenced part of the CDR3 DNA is TGTGCCAGCAGTTCTTTGCCAAGGACCGGGGAG. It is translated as CASSSLPRTGE. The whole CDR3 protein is CASSSLPRTGELFF.

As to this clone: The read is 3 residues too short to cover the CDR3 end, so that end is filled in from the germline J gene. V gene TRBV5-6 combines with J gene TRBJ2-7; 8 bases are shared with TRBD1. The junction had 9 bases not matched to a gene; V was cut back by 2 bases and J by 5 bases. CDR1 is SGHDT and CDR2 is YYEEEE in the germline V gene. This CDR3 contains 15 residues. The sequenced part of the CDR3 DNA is TGTGCCAGCAGCTTTTACGCAGGGGGCGTCGACGAG. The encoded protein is CASSFYAGGVDE. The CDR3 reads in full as CASSFYAGGVDEQYF.

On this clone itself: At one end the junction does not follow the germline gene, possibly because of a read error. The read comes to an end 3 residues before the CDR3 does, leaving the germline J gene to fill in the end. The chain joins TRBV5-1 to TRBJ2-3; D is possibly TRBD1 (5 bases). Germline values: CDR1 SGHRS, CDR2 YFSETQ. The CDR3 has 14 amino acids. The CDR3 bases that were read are TGCGCCGGCAGCCCCGGACACGGCACAGATACG. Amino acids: CAGSPGHGTDT. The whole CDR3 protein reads CAGSPGHGTDTQYF.

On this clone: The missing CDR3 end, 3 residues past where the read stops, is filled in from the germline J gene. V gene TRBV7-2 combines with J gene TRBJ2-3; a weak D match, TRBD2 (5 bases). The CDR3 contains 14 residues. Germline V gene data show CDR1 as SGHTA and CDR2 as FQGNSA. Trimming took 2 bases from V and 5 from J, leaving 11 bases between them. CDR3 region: CASSLRSGEDTQYF. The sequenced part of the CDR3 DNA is TGTGCCAGCAGCTTAAGATCCGGGGAAGATACG. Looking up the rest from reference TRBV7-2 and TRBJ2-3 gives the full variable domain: GAGVSQSPSNKVTEKGKDVELRCDPISGHTALYWYRQSLGQGLEFLIYFQGNSAPDKSGLPSDRFSAERTGGSVSTLTIQRTQQEDSAVYLCASSLRSGEDTQYFGPGTRLTVL.

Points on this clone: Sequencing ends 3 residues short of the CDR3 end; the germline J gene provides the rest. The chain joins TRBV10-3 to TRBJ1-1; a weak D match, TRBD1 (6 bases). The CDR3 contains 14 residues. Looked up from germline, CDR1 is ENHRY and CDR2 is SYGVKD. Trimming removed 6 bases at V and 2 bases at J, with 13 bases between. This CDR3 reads CAISPRTVNTEAFF. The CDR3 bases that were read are TGTGCCATCAGCCCGAGGACAGTAAACACTGAA.

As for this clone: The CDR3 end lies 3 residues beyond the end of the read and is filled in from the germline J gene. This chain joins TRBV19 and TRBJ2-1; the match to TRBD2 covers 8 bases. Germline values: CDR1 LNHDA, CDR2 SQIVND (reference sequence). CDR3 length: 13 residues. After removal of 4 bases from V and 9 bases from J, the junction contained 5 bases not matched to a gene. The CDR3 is CASSTSGYSEQFF. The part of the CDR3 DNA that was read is TGTGCCAGTAGTACTAGCGGGTATAGTGAG. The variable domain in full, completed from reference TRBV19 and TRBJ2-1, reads DGGITQSPKYLFRKEGQNVTLSCEQNLNHDAMYWYRQDPGQGLRLIYYSQIVNDFQKGDIAEGYSVSREKKESFPLTVTSAQKNPTAFYLCASSTSGYSEQFFGPGTRLTVL.

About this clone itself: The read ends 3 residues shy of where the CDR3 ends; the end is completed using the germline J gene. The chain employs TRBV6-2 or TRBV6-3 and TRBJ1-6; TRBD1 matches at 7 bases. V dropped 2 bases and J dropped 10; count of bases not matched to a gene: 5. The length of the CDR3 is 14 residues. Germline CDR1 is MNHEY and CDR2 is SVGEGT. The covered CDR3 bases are TGTGCCAGCAGTTACGGCAGGGGGAGATCACCC. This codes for CASSYGRGRSP. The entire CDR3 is CASSYGRGRSPLHF.

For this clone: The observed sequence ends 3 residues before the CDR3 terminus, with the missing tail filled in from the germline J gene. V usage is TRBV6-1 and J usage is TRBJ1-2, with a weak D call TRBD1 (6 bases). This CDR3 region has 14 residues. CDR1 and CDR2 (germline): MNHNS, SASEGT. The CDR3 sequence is CASSVETGSGGYTF. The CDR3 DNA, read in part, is TGTGCCAGCAGTGTCGAAACAGGGTCAGGCGGC.

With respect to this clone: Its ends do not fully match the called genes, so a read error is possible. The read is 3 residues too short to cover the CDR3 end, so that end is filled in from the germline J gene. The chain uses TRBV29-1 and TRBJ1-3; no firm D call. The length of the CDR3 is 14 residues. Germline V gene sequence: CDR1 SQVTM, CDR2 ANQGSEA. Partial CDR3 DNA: TGCAGCGTTGAAAAGGTTCAGAAGCGAAACACT. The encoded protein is CSVEKVQKRNT. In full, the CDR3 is CSVEKVQKRNTIYF.

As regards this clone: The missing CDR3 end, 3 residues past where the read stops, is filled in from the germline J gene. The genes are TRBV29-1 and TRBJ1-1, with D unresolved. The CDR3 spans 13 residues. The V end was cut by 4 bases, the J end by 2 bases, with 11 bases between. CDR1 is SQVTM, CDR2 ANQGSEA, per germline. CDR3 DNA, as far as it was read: TGCAGCGTTGGGCAGTCACAAAACACTGAA. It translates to CSVGQSQNTE. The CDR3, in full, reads CSVGQSQNTEAFF.

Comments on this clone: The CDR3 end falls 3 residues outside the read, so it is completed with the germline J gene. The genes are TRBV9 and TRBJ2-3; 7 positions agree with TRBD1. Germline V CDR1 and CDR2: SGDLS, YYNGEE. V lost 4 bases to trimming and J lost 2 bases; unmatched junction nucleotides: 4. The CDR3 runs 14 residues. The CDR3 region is CASSPGQITDTQYF. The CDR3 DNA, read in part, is TGTGCCAGCAGCCCGGGACAGATCACAGATACG.

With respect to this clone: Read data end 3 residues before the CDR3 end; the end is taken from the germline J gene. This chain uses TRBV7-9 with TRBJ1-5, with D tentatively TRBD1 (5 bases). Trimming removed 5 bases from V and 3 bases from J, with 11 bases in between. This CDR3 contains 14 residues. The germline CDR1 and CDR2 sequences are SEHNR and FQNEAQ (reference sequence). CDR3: CASSLAGDNQPQHF. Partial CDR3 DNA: TGTGCCAGCAGCCTCGCGGGGGACAATCAGCCC.

Incomplete CDR3 DNA: TGTGCCTGGAGTCTCTTCACAGATACC. This codes for CAWSLFTDT. The whole CDR3 protein is CAWSLFTDTYTF. The rearrangement links TRBV30 to TRBJ1-2; no firm D call. Coverage ceases 3 residues before the CDR3 finishes, and the germline J gene fills in the end. Per the germline V gene, CDR1 is GTSNPN and CDR2 is SVGIG (reference sequence). This CDR3 spans 12 amino acids.